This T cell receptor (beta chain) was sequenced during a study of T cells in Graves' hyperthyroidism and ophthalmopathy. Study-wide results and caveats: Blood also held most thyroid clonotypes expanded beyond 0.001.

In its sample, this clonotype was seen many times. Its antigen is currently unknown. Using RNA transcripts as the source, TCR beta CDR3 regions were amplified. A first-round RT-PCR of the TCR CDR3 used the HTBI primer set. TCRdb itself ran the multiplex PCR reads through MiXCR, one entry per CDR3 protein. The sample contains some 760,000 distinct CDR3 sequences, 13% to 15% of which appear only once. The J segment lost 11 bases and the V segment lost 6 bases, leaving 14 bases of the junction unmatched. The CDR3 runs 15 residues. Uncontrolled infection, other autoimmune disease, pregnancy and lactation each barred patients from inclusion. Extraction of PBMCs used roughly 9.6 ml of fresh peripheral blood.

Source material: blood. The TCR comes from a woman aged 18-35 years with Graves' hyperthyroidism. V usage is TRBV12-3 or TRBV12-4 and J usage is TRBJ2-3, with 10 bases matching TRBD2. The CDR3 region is CASRIGLAEGREQYF. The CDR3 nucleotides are TGTGCCAGCAGGATCGGACTAGCGGAGGGGCGAGAGCAGTATTTT.